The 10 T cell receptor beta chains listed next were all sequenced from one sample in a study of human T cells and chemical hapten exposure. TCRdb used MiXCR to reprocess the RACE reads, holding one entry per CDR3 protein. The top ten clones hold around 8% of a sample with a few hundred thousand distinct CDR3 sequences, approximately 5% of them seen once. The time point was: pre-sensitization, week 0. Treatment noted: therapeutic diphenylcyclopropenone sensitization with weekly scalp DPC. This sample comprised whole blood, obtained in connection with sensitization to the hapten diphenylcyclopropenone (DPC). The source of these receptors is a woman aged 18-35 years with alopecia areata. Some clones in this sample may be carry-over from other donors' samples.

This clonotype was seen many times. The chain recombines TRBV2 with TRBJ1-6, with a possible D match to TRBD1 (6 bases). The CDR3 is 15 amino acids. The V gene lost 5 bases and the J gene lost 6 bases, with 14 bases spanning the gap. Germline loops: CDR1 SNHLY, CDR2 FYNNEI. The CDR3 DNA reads TGTGCCAGCAGTATGTCGGGACACCTTAATTCACCCCTCCACTTT. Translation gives CASSMSGHLNSPLHF.

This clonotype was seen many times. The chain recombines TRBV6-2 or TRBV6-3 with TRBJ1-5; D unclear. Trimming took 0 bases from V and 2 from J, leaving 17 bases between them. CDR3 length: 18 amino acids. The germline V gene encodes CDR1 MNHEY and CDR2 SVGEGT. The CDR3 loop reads CASSYSTASSERNQPQHF. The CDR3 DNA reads TGTGCCAGCAGTTACTCGACGGCGTCCTCTGAACGCAATCAGCCCCAGCATTTT.

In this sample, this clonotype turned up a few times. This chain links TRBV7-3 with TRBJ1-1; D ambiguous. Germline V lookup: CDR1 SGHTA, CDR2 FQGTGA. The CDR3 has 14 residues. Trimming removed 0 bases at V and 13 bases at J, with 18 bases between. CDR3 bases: TGTGCCAGCAGCTTAACGGTCGTCAGGCCCGGGGTTTTCTTT. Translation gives CASSLTVVRPGVFF.

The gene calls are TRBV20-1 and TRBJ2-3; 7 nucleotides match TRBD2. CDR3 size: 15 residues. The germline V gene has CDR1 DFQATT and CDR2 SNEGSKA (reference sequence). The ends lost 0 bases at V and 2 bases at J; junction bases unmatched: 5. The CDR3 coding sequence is TGCAGTGCTAGAGATCTGGGACTATCCACAGATACGCAGTATTTT. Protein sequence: CSARDLGLSTDTQYF.

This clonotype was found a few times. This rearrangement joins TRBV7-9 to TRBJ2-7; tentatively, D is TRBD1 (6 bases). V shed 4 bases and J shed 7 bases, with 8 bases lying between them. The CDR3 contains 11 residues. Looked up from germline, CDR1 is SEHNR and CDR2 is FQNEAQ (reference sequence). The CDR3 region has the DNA TGTGCCAGCAGCTCAGGGACAGAGCAGTACTTC. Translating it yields CASSSGTEQYF.

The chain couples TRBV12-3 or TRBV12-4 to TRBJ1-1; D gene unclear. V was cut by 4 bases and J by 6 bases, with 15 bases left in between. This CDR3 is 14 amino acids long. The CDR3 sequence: CASSSIRVMPEAFF. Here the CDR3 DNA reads TGTGCCAGCAGTTCGATACGGGTAATGCCTGAAGCTTTCTTT.

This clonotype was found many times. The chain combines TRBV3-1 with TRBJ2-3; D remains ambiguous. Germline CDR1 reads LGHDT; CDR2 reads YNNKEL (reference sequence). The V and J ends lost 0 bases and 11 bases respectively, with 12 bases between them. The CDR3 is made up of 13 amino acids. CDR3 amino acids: CASSQDRWVGQYF. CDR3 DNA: TGTGCCAGCAGCCAAGATCGGTGGGTGGGGCAGTATTTT.

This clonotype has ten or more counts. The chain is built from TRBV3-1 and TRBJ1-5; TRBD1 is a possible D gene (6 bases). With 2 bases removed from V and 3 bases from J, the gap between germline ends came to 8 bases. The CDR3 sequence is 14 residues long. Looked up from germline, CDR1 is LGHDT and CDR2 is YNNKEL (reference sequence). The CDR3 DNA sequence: TGTGCCAGCAGCCAAAGGGGGTTCAATCAGCCCCAGCATTTT. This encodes CASSQRGFNQPQHF.

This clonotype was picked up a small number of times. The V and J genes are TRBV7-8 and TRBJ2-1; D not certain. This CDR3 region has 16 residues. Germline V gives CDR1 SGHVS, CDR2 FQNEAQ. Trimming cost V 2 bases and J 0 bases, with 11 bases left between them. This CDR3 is CASSLNKGRSYNEQFF. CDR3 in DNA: TGTGCCAGCAGCTTAAACAAGGGTCGCTCCTACAATGAGCAGTTCTTC. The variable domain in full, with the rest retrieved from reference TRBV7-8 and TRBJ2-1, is GAGVSQSPRYKVAKRGQDVALRCDPISGHVSLFWYQQALGQGPEFLTYFQNEAQLDKSGLPSDRFFAERPEGSVSTLKIQRTQQEDSAVYLCASSLNKGRSYNEQFFGPGTRLTVL.

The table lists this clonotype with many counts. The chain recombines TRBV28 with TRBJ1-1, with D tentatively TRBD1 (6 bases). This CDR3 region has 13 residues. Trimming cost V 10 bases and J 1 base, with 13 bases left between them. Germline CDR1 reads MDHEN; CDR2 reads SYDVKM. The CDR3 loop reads CAIVRGSNTEAFF. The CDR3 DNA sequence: TGTGCCATTGTCAGGGGTTCGAACACTGAAGCTTTCTTT. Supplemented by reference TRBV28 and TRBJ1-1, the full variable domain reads DVKVTQSSRYLVKRTGEKVFLECVQDMDHENMFWYRQDPGLGLRLIYFSYDVKMKEKGDIPEGYSVSREKKERFSLILESASTNQTSMYLCAIVRGSNTEAFFGQGTRLTVV.